This T cell receptor beta chain was recorded in a study of Ad26.COV2.S vaccination and SARS-CoV-2 variants. Study-level information: Administration of Ad26.COV2.S was intramuscular, either once or twice 56 days apart.

Points on this clone: Its target is not known.

The study's findings and limits: Post-vaccination breadth of spike-specific CD8+ and CD4+ T cell responses was reportedly substantial.

Trimming took 5 bases from V and 1 from J, leaving 5 bases between them. From germline, CDR1 is MGHDK and CDR2 SYGVNS. The CDR3 loop spans 12 amino acids. Treatment described: about 20 received Ad26.COV2.S at low or high dose, single or two shots; about 5 received placebo; per-sample allocation not given. The samples were gathered on day 63 after the first injection of vaccine or placebo. The sample came from a Boston adult aged 18-55 years. Data came from immunoSEQ multiplex PCR; TCRdb stores just in-frame clones and leaves some out. In the table there are about 350,000 clones, 85% to 90% of which are singletons.

The source of this sequence is a person between 18 and 65 years old who received the Ad26.COV2.S COVID-19 vaccine or a placebo. The chain combines TRBV25-1 with TRBJ1-1; D unresolved. Material: peripheral blood, obtained in a trial of Ad26.COV2.S vaccine versus placebo. This chain's CDR3 is CASSRQNTEAFF. The CDR3 DNA reads TGTGCCAGCAGTCGACAGAACACTGAAGCTTTCTTT.